This T cell receptor (beta chain) was captured by sequencing in a study of regulatory T cells after allogeneic stem cell transplantation (dated by TCRdb to 2016 to 2019). As for the study more broadly: Patients were divided into groups based on whether acute graft-versus-host disease developed within 100 days of stem cell transplantation. CD4+CD25+CD127- regulatory T cells were obtained from patient PBMCs by means of fluorescence-activated cell sorting. Conventional CD4+ T cells defined as CD4+CD25+/-CD127+ were also sorted and TCR-sequenced for comparison in the study. The regulatory T-cell TCR repertoire after allogeneic stem cell transplantation was compared between patients with and without acute graft-versus-host disease. General conclusions and limits of the study: Diversity of the conventional CD4+ T-cell repertoire was not significantly different between patients with graft-versus-host disease and patients without graft-versus-host disease. Because the patient sample size was small, the findings needed to be validated in a larger cohort. Top 10 regulatory T-cell clones occupied a significantly larger repertoire share in non-GvHD patients, suggesting expansion of presumably allo-specific protective clones. The regulatory T-cell TCR repertoire was less diverse and more focused in patients without graft-versus-host disease than in patients with graft-versus-host disease. No regulatory T-cell clones were shared by all patients, and sorted cell numbers did not correlate significantly with the inverse Simpson index.

TCRdb records Illumina MiSeq as the sequencer. Reverse transcription of RNA was performed with the SMARTer RACE cDNA Amplification kit, after which the TCR beta CDR3 region was amplified. The RNeasy Mini Kit was used to extract RNA from the sorted cells. Illumina paired-end sequencing was applied to the TCR beta amplicons. Under the source paper's analysis protocol: MiXCR, VDJtools and the tcR R package were used for TCR repertoire analysis. The inverse Simpson index was used to quantify diversity, and clones were categorized as rare, small, medium or expanded according to repertoire proportion. TCRdb reanalyzed the raw reads on its own, using fastp at Q25 for trimming and MiXCR for clone calling, and kept in-frame beta chains. Each CDR3 protein appears once, grouped with its most common genes and DNA. For this entry, the V and J calls and clone size follow TCRdb and not the study's own pipeline. The sample includes about 830 distinct CDR3 sequences, with 20% observed a single time. Under 20% of the sample is taken by the ten largest.

This clonotype has more than one count but fewer than ten. The target of this receptor is not known. No much larger clone is present one base from it, and per-base qualities are unavailable. The time point label, read with the paper, signifies: 30 days after allogeneic hematopoietic stem cell transplantation. At 30 days after allogeneic hematopoietic stem cell transplantation, peripheral blood mononuclear cells were collected from the patients. The TCR originated in a human patient who had an allogeneic stem cell transplant, so the T cells may come from the graft donor. The sequencing here drew on sorted CD4+ T cells from blood (whether regulatory or conventional is not recorded), taken 30 days after allogeneic stem cell transplant.

CDR3 reads: CASSLDDGVLTDTQYF. The nucleotide sequence reads TGTGCCAGCAGCTTAGATGACGGGGTTTTAACAGATACGCAGTATTTT. The chain is made from TRBV7-2 and TRBJ2-3; a tentative D match to TRBD2 spans 5 bases. The CDR3 contains 16 residues, cysteine and phenylalanine counted. The only DNA kept is the CDR3, 48 bases in frame from the first base. For CDR1 and CDR2, the germline V gene lists SGHTA and FQGNSA. V and J lose 1 base and 3 bases, and a span of 14 bases separates them.